This TCR beta chain comes out of a study of blood T cell repertoires in COVID-19. As for the study in general: The United States, Italy and Spain provided the acute and convalescent COVID-19 samples. T cells, B-cell-depleted T cells, or PBMCs provided the cDNA or gDNA that served as material.

Original processing notes: Reference gene primer amplification gave estimated nucleated cell counts. Produced via immunoSEQ multiplex PCR; TCRdb's table is partial and in-frame only. V and J calls and clone size are those listed in that table; D and trimming were worked out from the DNA. The sample has 150,000 to 200,000 clones, about 90% seen once; the top ten hold approximately 9.9%. Patients in Seattle were enrolled during active infection, then followed longitudinally. V lost 0 bases and J lost 5; bases outside the gene matches: 1. The CDR3 is made up of 13 amino acids. The germline V gene encodes CDR1 SGHRS and CDR2 YFSETQ.

The TCR was taken from a woman aged 55-70 years with COVID-19, enrolled during active disease. The sequencing sample was made of peripheral blood. J is TRBJ1-2 and V is TRBV5-1; 7 bases match TRBD1. CDR3 DNA: TGCGCCAGCAGCTTGGGGGGACAGTATGGCTACACCTTC. As protein: CASSLGGQYGYTF. The variable domain in full, completed from reference TRBV5-1 and TRBJ1-2, reads KAGVTQTPRYLIKTRGQQVTLSCSPISGHRSVSWYQQTPGQGLQFLFEYFSETQRNKGNFPGRFSGRQFSNSRSEMNVSTLELGDSALYLCASSLGGQYGYTFGSGTRLTVV.